The 5 T cell receptor beta chains given below trace back to one sample, sequenced in a study of cytomegalovirus exposure and HLA in healthy donors. In the PCR, 60 Vbeta and 13 Jbeta primers were used. TCRdb keeps only in-frame clones here, not all; method: immunoSEQ multiplex PCR. This specimen shows some 200,000 clones; the ten leading clones hold approximately 0.82%. Sample: PBMCs. The receptors shown here come from a woman aged 18-30 years in good health and CMV-seropositive.

The J gene is TRBJ1-6, the V gene TRBV11-3; D is unclear. Germline V gene lookup returns CDR1 SGHNT and CDR2 YENEEA. The CDR3 runs to 14 residues. With 3 bases removed from V and 4 bases from J, the gap between germline ends came to 7 bases. This chain's CDR3 is CASSLTGYNSPLHF. DNA of the CDR3: TGTGCCAGCAGCTTGACGGGGTATAATTCACCCCTCCACTTT.

The rearrangement uses TRBV12-2 and TRBJ1-2; no DNA check was done on the table's D call, TRBD1. TRBV12-2 is recorded as a pseudogene. The CDR3 totals 14 residues. The CDR3 bases are TGTGCAAGTCGCTTACCCAGGGGGCGCCGGGGCTACACCTTC. Its protein is CASRLPRGRRGYTF.

The V call is TRBV29-1, the J call TRBJ1-2, with D unresolved. V lost 4 bases to trimming and J lost 2 bases, with 11 bases between them. Germline V gene sequence: CDR1 SQVTM, CDR2 ANQGSEA. CDR3 size: 13 residues. CDR3 sequence: CSVGYDTNYGYTF. Written as DNA, the CDR3 is TGCAGCGTTGGTTATGACACAAACTATGGCTACACCTTC.

The rearrangement joins TRBV30 to TRBJ2-7; 11 positions match TRBD2. Trimming took 2 bases from V and 5 from J; bases not matched to a gene: 5. This CDR3 is 14 amino acids long. Germline V gives CDR1 GTSNPN, CDR2 SVGIG (reference sequence). CDR3 in DNA: TGTGCCTGGAGTCATAGCGGGGGGGCTGACGAGCAGTACTTC. Translated: CAWSHSGGADEQYF.

The rearrangement joins TRBV7-2 to TRBJ1-2; D uncertain. In germline, CDR1 is SGHTA, CDR2 FQGNSA. CDR3 length: 15 amino acids. V lost 2 bases to trimming and J lost 4 bases, with 14 bases between them. The CDR3 nucleotides are TGTGCCAGCAGCTTACTGGCGTCTGGAGGCTATGGCTACACCTTC. This codes for CASSLLASGGYGYTF.